Listed below are T cell receptor beta chains from one sample, sequenced in a study of Ad26.COV2.S vaccination and SARS-CoV-2 variants. This table comes from immunoSEQ multiplex PCR, and its TCRdb copy is limited to in-frame clones, with some not included. The table records under 150,000 clones, 70% to 90% of them present only once. The sample was peripheral blood, taken after recovery from COVID-19. These receptors originate from a human donor who had recovered from COVID-19. CDR3s include the opening cysteine and the closing phenylalanine or tryptophan. Fields, in order: D gene, V gene, clone size, J gene, CDR3 DNA, CDR3 protein. A D gene is named only where the DNA matches it firmly. Clone size is shown for a subset of rows, as once, few, many or a class of expanded clone.

.	TRBV19	.	TRBJ2-7	.	CASTSGREQYF
.	TRBV28	.	TRBJ2-2	TGTGCCACGGACGGTTCGAACACCGGGGAGCTGTTTTTT	CATDGSNTGELFF
.	TRBV6-2/TRBV6-3	once	TRBJ1-6	TGTGCCAGCAGCCCGAGGGGGACGGGAGATAATTCACCCCTCCACTTT	CASSPRGTGDNSPLHF
.	TRBV10-3	.	TRBJ1-1	TGTGCCATCAACCAAGCCAAGAACACTGAAGCTTTCTTT	CAINQAKNTEAFF
TRBD1	TRBV3-1/TRBV3-2	.	TRBJ1-1	TGTGCCAGCAGCCCAAACCGGGACAGGAACACTGAAGCTTTCTTT	CASSPNRDRNTEAFF
TRBD2	TRBV7-9	.	TRBJ2-7	TGTGCCAGCAGCCCGTCGGGGGGTATTGGTAACGAGCAGTACTTC	CASSPSGGIGNEQYF
TRBD1	TRBV11-2	.	TRBJ2-7	TGTGCCAGCAGCCCCTGGACAGGAAGCTCCTACGAGCAGTACTTC	CASSPWTGSSYEQYF
.	TRBV6-5	.	TRBJ1-5	TGTGCCAGCAGTTACTCAGGGGGGAGTCAGCCCCAGCATTTT	CASSYSGGSQPQHF
TRBD1	TRBV5-4	.	TRBJ2-2	TGTGCCAGCAGCTCAAGGGGACAGGGGGCGCCGGGGGAGCTGTTTTTT	CASSSRGQGAPGELFF
TRBD1	TRBV5-4	few	TRBJ1-1	TGTGCCAGCAGCTCCGCACTCAGGGGGCGTTCCGAAGCTTTCTTT	CASSSALRGRSEAFF